Described below is a single TCR beta chain sequence and its context. Its antigen remains unidentified. Base quality data are lacking; no much larger clone is found one base away. Ficoll-Paque density gradient centrifugation was used to isolate PBMCs. The CDR3, from cysteine to phenylalanine, totals 17 residues. The entry retains the CDR3 DNA only, 51 bases that are in frame from base 1. Compared with germline, V lacks 4 bases and J lacks 5 bases; bases without a gene match: 10. Sequenced on an Illumina NovaSeq 6000. TCRalpha and TCRbeta cDNA libraries were constructed by 5'RACE with constant-segment primers, with sample barcodes and unique molecular identifiers being introduced. Trizol reagent was used to extract RNA from every sample. Libraries were amplified in two PCR steps, with a second sample barcode and Illumina TruSeq adapters added in the second step. Libraries were sequenced on an Illumina NovaSeq with 2 x 150 bp paired-end reads. As for how the authors treated the data: The reads were demultiplexed and collapsed into UMI-guided consensus sequences using migec v1.2.7. Using mixcr v2.1.11, UMI consensuses were aligned to TRA and TRB V and J templates and then assembled into clonotypes. A clonotype was counted as expanded or contracted only when both edgeR and NoisET called the clonotype significant, with the noise models trained on biological replicates. For edgeR calls, the thresholds were a false discovery rate-adjusted p below 0.01 and a log2 fold-change of 1. As an exploratory analysis of dynamics, PCA with hierarchical clustering was applied to max-normalized trajectories of the 1000 most abundant clonotypes. Separately sequenced CD4+ and CD8+ repertoires were used to assign a CD4 or CD8 phenotype to each responding clone. TCRdb ran its own pipeline on the public reads, namely fastp trimming at Q25 and MiXCR clone calling, and kept in-frame beta chains. Each entry merges the rows of one CDR3 protein and shows their most common DNA and genes. TCRdb, rather than the study authors, made the V and J calls. A total of 150,000 or so distinct CDR3 sequences appear in this sample, more than 12% of them only once. The ten largest clones capture less than 15% of the sample.

This specimen comes from a study of T-cell memory formation after mild COVID-19 (dated by TCRdb to 2020 to 2022). Looking at the study overall: Most TCR sequence clusters were specific to one of the two donors. The cohort comprised two young, previously healthy adult volunteers, one female and one male. In two donors, T-cell clones that expanded and contracted after mild COVID-19 were followed by sequencing TCRalpha and TCRbeta repertoires longitudinally. Overall study outcomes, separate from this receptor: Only two mild cases were covered in the study, and larger cohorts including severe cases with pre-infection samples were considered necessary. Balanced CD4/CD8 phenotypes were observed for clones contracting from day 15 to 85, whereas a bias towards CD4+ was observed for a second wave of clones expanding from day 15 to 37. The second-wave clones that peaked on day 37 were not confirmed to be SARS-CoV-2 specific. The detection of some responding clones in pre-infection memory suggests that pre-existing cross-reactive memory T cells joined the SARS-CoV-2 response. Contracting CD4+ clones turned up mainly in the CM and EM memory subsets, whereas EMRA was where CD8+ clones were enriched.

What was sequenced was PBMCs or a T cell subset sorted from them (not recorded which). Rearrangement joined TRBV23-1 to TRBJ2-3; 12 of the junction bases match TRBD1. TRBV23-1 belongs to the ORF category, with a function that is uncertain. The source is an adult woman who had mild COVID-19 (a few samples of this study predate the infection). The sample titles of this study are shuffled in the database, so cell type and time point are left out; the donor was told from shared clones. The CDR3 protein is CASSPTPGQGAGDTQYF. The DNA is TGCGCCAGCAGTCCCACACCGGGACAGGGGGCGGGAGATACGCAGTATTTT.